The 14 T cell receptor beta chains listed next were all sequenced from one sample in a study of control samples from healthy donors and cancer patients. Generated by immunoSEQ multiplex PCR, the TCRdb table keeps only in-frame clones and is missing some. This sample carries about 80,000 clones, roughly nine tenths of them seen once, and the ten largest clones take 5.5%. Sequencing was carried out using blood. The receptor set was obtained from a man aged 50 to 59 in good health.

The chain joins TRBV7-9 to TRBJ2-1; D is perhaps TRBD2 (6 bases). From germline, CDR1 is SEHNR and CDR2 FQNEAQ (reference sequence). The ends were cut back, 5 bases at V and 10 bases at J, with 12 bases in the middle. The CDR3 has 12 amino acids. This CDR3 reads CASSPRLDEQFF. The CDR3 nucleotides are TGTGCCAGCAGCCCCAGACTAGACGAGCAGTTCTTC.

In this sample, this clone turned up once. V is TRBV19 and J is TRBJ2-7, with D perhaps assigned TRBD1 or TRBD2 (5 bases each). CDR1 LNHDA and CDR2 SQIVND come from the germline V gene (reference sequence). CDR3 size: 15 residues. Between the trimmed V and J ends, which lost 1 base and 5 bases, there was a span of 15 bases. The chain's CDR3 is CASSIGDRRLNEQYF. The CDR3 DNA reads TGTGCCAGTAGTATAGGGGACCGACGTCTCAACGAGCAGTACTTC.

The V call is TRBV18, the J call TRBJ1-3; no clear D. Per the germline V gene, CDR1 is KGHSH and CDR2 is LQKENI. V was pared by 0 bases and J by 3 bases, with 9 bases between. The CDR3 is made up of 15 amino acids. CDR3 nucleotides: TGTGCCAGCTCACCACCAGGGCTCGGTGGAAACACCATATATTTT. Residues: CASSPPGLGGNTIYF.

The chain has TRBV7-9 and TRBJ2-2; D unclear. The CDR3 covers 14 residues. CDR1 is SEHNR, CDR2 FQNEAQ, per germline (reference sequence). Trimming left V 1 base short and J 8 bases short, with 11 bases between. This chain's CDR3 is CASSLGRKSGELFF. In DNA form, the CDR3 reads TGTGCCAGCAGCTTAGGCAGGAAGTCTGGGGAGCTGTTTTTT.

V and J are TRBV27 and TRBJ1-5, with 7 positions matching TRBD1. Germline assignment: CDR1 MNHEY and CDR2 SMNVEV (reference sequence). This CDR3 spans 15 amino acids. V shed 8 bases and J 1 base; nucleotides not matched to a gene: 8. CDR3 bases: TGTGCCAGCGGAACGACAGGGAACAGCAATCAGCCCCAGCATTTT. It translates to CASGTTGNSNQPQHF.

The V and J genes are TRBV7-9 and TRBJ2-5; D is possibly TRBD2 (7 bases). Trimming removed 5 bases from V and 4 bases from J, with 14 bases in between. The CDR3 sequence is 14 residues long. The V gene's germline CDR1 is SEHNR and CDR2 FQNEAQ (reference sequence). The CDR3 DNA reads TGTGCCAGCAGCCGCCCGGGGGGCGGAGAGACCCAGTACTTC. It translates to CASSRPGGGETQYF.

The chain links TRBV19 to TRBJ1-2; no definite D call. CDR3 length equals 13 residues. Germline V gene data show CDR1 as LNHDA and CDR2 as SQIVND (reference sequence). Trimming took 6 bases from V and 8 from J, leaving 16 bases between them. The CDR3 coding sequence is TGTGCCAGTAGGAGACCACCCCCCGACGGCTACACCTTC. Its translation: CASRRPPPDGYTF.

The V and J genes are TRBV5-6 and TRBJ1-4, with D perhaps TRBD1 (5 bases). The V gene's germline CDR1 is SGHDT and CDR2 YYEEEE. This CDR3 contains 15 residues. V gave up 5 bases and J gave up 5 bases, with 16 bases separating them. The CDR3 loop is CASSSWDLLNEKLFF. DNA for the CDR3: TGTGCCAGCAGTTCATGGGACTTACTGAATGAAAAACTGTTTTTT.

V is TRBV6-5 and J is TRBJ2-5, with 10 positions matching TRBD2. This CDR3 has 15 amino acids. Germline CDR1 reads MNHEY; CDR2 reads SVGAGI. V lost 5 bases to trimming and J lost 4 bases; unmatched junction nucleotides: 7. The CDR3 DNA reads TGTGCCAGCAGTCTAGCGGGGGCGGGGGGAGAGACCCAGTACTTC. It encodes CASSLAGAGGETQYF.

CDR3 residues: CASSSPPGAYGYTF. The CDR3 nucleotides are TGTGCCAGCAGTTCTCCACCAGGGGCCTATGGCTACACCTTC. This chain links TRBV6-2 or TRBV6-3 with TRBJ1-2, with a possible D match to TRBD1 (6 bases). The germline V and J ends were trimmed by 4 bases and 4 bases, with 13 bases remaining between them. The CDR3 spans 14 residues. CDR1 is MNHEY, CDR2 SVGEGT, per germline.

This chain connects TRBV5-4 to TRBJ1-2; 9 bases align to TRBD1. The CDR3 sequence is 13 residues long. With 4 bases clipped from V and 6 bases from J, the junction kept 4 bases outside the gene matches. Looked up from germline, CDR1 is SGHNT and CDR2 is YYREEE (reference sequence). The CDR3 here is CASSPGQGHGYTF. CDR3 in DNA: TGTGCCAGCAGCCCTGGACAGGGGCATGGCTACACCTTC.

This chain connects TRBV14 to TRBJ1-1; no firm D call. The CDR3 runs 13 residues. Per germline, CDR1 SGHDN and CDR2 FVKESK. The germline V and J ends were trimmed by 4 bases and 0 bases, with 6 bases remaining between them. CDR3 DNA sequence: TGTGCCAGCAGCCCCGGGATGAACACTGAAGCTTTCTTT. This codes for CASSPGMNTEAFF.

The J gene is TRBJ1-3, the V gene TRBV10-2, with TRBD1 matching 9 bases. CDR3 length: 15 residues. The trim removed 7 bases at V and 0 bases at J, leaving 4 bases unmatched. CDR1 is WSHSY and CDR2 is SAAADI in the germline V gene. CDR3 coding DNA: TGCGCCAGCATAAGGGACAGGGACTCTGGAAACACCATATATTTT. It specifies CASIRDRDSGNTIYF.

This sequence joins TRBV6-6 and TRBJ1-1; D ambiguous. The V gene lost 2 bases and the J gene lost 1 base, with 8 bases spanning the gap. There are 14 residues in the CDR3. The germline CDR1 and CDR2 sequences are MNHNY and SVGAGI (reference sequence). The CDR3 DNA sequence: TGTGCCAGCAGTTACCCATCTAAGAACACTGAAGCTTTCTTT. Protein product: CASSYPSKNTEAFF.